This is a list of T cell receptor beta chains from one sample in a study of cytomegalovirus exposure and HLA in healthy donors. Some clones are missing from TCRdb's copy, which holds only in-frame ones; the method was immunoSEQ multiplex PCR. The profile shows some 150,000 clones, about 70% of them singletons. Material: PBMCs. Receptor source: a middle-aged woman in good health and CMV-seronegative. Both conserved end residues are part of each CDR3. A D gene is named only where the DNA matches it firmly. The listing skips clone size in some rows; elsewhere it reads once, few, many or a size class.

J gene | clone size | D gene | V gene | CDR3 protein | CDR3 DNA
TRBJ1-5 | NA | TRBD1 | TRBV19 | CASSTRQGVNQPQHF | TGTGCCAGTAGTACAAGACAGGGAGTCAATCAGCCCCAGCATTTT
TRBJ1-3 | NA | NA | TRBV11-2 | CASGQSSGNTIYF | TGTGCCAGCGGGCAGAGCTCTGGAAACACCATATATTTT
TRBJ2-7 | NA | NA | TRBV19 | CASSKRTASYEQYF | TGTGCCAGTAGCAAGAGGACAGCGTCCTACGAGCAGTACTTC
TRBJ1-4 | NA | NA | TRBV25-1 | CASSEFEGVDEKLFF | TGTGCCAGCAGTGAATTTGAGGGGGTAGATGAAAAACTGTTTTTT
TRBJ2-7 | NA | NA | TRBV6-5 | CASSSQGVFYEQYF | TGTGCCAGCAGTTCACAGGGAGTCTTCTACGAGCAGTACTTC
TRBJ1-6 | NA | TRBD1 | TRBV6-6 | CASTDRGHSYNSPLHF | TGTGCCAGCACCGACAGGGGGCACTCCTATAATTCACCCCTCCACTTT
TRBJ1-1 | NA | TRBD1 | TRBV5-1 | CASSLNTGVFNTEAFF | TGCGCCAGCAGCTTGAACACAGGGGTATTTAACACTGAAGCTTTCTTT
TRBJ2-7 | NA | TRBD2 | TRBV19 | CASSGSGGTFYEQYF | TGTGCCAGTAGTGGTAGCGGGGGGACCTTCTACGAGCAGTACTTC
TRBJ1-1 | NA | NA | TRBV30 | CAWSVPGRSAEAFF | TGTGCCTGGAGTGTACCCGGGAGGTCTGCTGAAGCTTTCTTT
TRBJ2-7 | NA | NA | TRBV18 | CASSPGDWRTEQYF | TGTGCCAGCTCACCAGGGGACTGGAGGACCGAGCAGTACTTC
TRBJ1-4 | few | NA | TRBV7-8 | CASSLVVLGFRPGNEKLFF | TGTGCCAGCAGCTTAGTCGTGTTGGGCTTTAGGCCTGGTAATGAAAAACTGTTTTTT
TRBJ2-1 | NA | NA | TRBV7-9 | CASSLRVQGEQFF | TGTGCCAGCAGCTTAAGAGTGCAGGGTGAGCAGTTCTTC
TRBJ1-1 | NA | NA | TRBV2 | CASSADGIGTEAFF | TGTGCCAGCAGTGCTGACGGGATTGGAACTGAAGCTTTCTTT
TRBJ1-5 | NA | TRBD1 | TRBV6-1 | CASRIQGLGNQPQHF | TGTGCCAGCAGGATACAGGGGTTGGGGAATCAGCCCCAGCATTTT
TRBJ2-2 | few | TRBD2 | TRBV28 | CASSYRYGTSGGRNTGELFF | TGTGCCAGCAGTTATAGATACGGGACTAGCGGGGGGCGGAACACCGGGGAGCTGTTTTTT
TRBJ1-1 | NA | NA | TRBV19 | CASIGQSYEAFF | TGTGCCAGCATTGGACAATCCTATGAAGCTTTCTTT
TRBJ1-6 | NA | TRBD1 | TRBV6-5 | CASSPGGPPLHF | TGTGCCAGCAGCCCAGGGGGTCCACCCCTCCACTTT
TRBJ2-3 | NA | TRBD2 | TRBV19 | CASRDAGGRADTQYF | TGTGCCAGTAGGGATGCGGGGGGGAGAGCAGATACGCAGTATTTT
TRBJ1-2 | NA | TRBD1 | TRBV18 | CASSPRTGPGYGYTF | TGTGCCAGCTCACCCCGGACAGGGCCTGGCTATGGCTACACCTTC
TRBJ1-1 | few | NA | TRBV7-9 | CASSWGEDTEAFF | TGTGCCAGCAGCTGGGGGGAGGACACTGAAGCTTTCTTT
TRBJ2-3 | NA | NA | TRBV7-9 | CASSLGLSTDTQYF | TGTGCCAGCAGCCTGGGGCTAAGCACAGATACGCAGTATTTT
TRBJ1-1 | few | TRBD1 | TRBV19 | CASSAGGLPWGPEAFF | TGTGCCAGTAGTGCAGGGGGGCTCCCCTGGGGGCCTGAAGCTTTCTTT
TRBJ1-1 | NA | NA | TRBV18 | CASSPSQVENTEAFF | TGTGCCAGCTCACCGAGTCAGGTCGAGAACACTGAAGCTTTCTTT
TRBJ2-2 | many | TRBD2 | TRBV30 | CAWRGAGELFF | TGTGCCTGGCGGGGGGCCGGGGAGCTGTTTTTT
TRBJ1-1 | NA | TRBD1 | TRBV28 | CASRLQGGTEAFF | TGTGCCAGCAGACTACAGGGGGGGACTGAAGCTTTCTTT
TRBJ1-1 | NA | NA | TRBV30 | CAWSVGVGRQNTEAFF | TGTGCCTGGAGTGTAGGTGTGGGCAGACAGAACACTGAAGCTTTCTTT
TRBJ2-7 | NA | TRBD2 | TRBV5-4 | CASSRTSGGYYEQYF | TGTGCCAGCAGCCGGACTAGCGGGGGATACTACGAGCAGTACTTC
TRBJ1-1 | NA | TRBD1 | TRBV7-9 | CASSLQGAITEAFF | TGTGCCAGCAGCTTACAGGGGGCAATCACTGAAGCTTTCTTT
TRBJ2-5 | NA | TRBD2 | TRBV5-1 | CASSLGLAGGQETQYF | TGCGCCAGCAGCTTGGGACTAGCGGGGGGACAAGAGACCCAGTACTTC